Listed here are 8 T cell receptor beta chains from one sample, sequenced in a study of regulatory T cells in long-lasting Graves disease. Time point in this sample: persistent/refractory GD, antithyroid drugs over 5 years with positive TRAb. Following extraction of RNA from PBMCs, that RNA was used to make the TCR library. Relying on iRepertoire HTBI primers and Arm-PCR of CDR3 regions, the team built TCR beta libraries. Each CDR3 protein gets one entry after TCRdb re-called the multiplex PCR reads with MiXCR. The table lists approximately 360,000 distinct CDR3 sequences, approximately 23% of them singletons. The sequencing here drew on peripheral blood mononuclear cells (PBMCs), taken when the disease was refractory, from a patient treated with antithyroid drugs. The receptors were sampled from a woman aged 35 to 49 with Graves disease.

This clonotype was seen ten or more times. V and J are TRBV15 and TRBJ2-6; tentative D call: TRBD2 (5 bases). Germline values: CDR1 LNHNV, CDR2 YYDKDF (reference sequence). V lost 2 bases and J 2 bases, leaving 13 bases between the germline ends. This CDR3 is built from 17 residues. The DNA of the CDR3 is TGTGCCACCAGCAGAACTACTTACGGGGCTGGGGCCAACGTCCTGACTTTC. Residues: CATSRTTYGAGANVLTF.

This clonotype has a handful of counts. The CDR3 here is CASSPHRDVEQYF. In nucleotides, the CDR3 is TGTGCCAGCAGTCCCCACAGGGATGTCGAGCAGTACTTC. The V call is TRBV27, the J call TRBJ2-7, with D possibly TRBD1 on 6 matching bases. Germline CDR1 MNHEY, CDR2 SMNVEV (reference sequence). V dropped 5 bases and J dropped 6 bases, with 14 bases sitting between them. This CDR3 has 13 residues.

This clonotype was recorded many times. J is TRBJ1-1 and V is TRBV11-3; 7 nucleotides agree with TRBD1. Germline V gives CDR1 SGHNT, CDR2 YENEEA. There are 14 residues in the CDR3. J lost 6 bases, V lost 4 bases, and 8 bases had no gene match. For the CDR3, the DNA is TGTGCCAGCAGCTCGCGCGCCAGGGGGTCTGAAGCTTTCTTT. Translated: CASSSRARGSEAFF.

This clonotype was seen ten or more times. V gene TRBV11-2 combines with J gene TRBJ2-2, with 8 bases matching TRBD2. Germline V gene sequence: CDR1 SGHAT, CDR2 FQNNGV. V gave up 6 bases and J gave up 6 bases; unmatched junction bases: 18. The CDR3 totals 18 residues. CDR3 sequence: CASSRLNSGVGYAGELFF. Here the CDR3 DNA reads TGTGCCAGCAGTCGCCTTAATAGCGGGGTTGGGTATGCCGGGGAGCTGTTTTTT.

The V and J genes are TRBV20-1 and TRBJ2-3; 11 bases map to TRBD2. The CDR3 totals 15 residues. Looked up from germline, CDR1 is DFQATT and CDR2 is SNEGSKA (reference sequence). With 5 bases clipped from V and 4 bases from J, the junction kept 8 bases outside the gene matches. Written as DNA, the CDR3 is TGCAGTGCTCCCCAACTAGCGGGAGTCGCAGATACGCAGTATTTT. This codes for CSAPQLAGVADTQYF.

This clonotype occurred many times. The rearrangement links TRBV11-2 to TRBJ2-7, with D tentatively TRBD2 (5 bases). Trimming pared 5 bases from V and 6 bases from J, leaving 11 bases between. Looked up from germline, CDR1 is SGHAT and CDR2 is FQNNGV. The CDR3 contains 12 residues. The CDR3 nucleotides read TGTGCCAGCAGCCCATCGAGGGTCGAGCAGTACTTC. Amino acid sequence: CASSPSRVEQYF.

This clonotype was detected ten times or more. J is TRBJ1-6 and V is TRBV28; D unresolved. The germline V gene encodes CDR1 MDHEN and CDR2 SYDVKM. The CDR3 is made up of 14 amino acids. Trimming left V 3 bases short and J 9 bases short, with 12 bases between. CDR3 nucleotide sequence: TGTGCCAGCAGTTTCAACCGGACTCCTTCACCCCTCCACTTT. It yields the protein CASSFNRTPSPLHF. Full variable domain (missing parts from reference TRBV28 and TRBJ1-6): DVKVTQSSRYLVKRTGEKVFLECVQDMDHENMFWYRQDPGLGLRLIYFSYDVKMKEKGDIPEGYSVSREKKERFSLILESASTNQTSMYLCASSFNRTPSPLHFGNGTRLTVT.

This clonotype has more than one count but fewer than ten. This sequence joins TRBV28 and TRBJ2-1; possible D gene TRBD2, 6 bases. Trimming cost V 6 bases and J 0 bases, with 15 bases left between them. Germline values: CDR1 MDHEN, CDR2 SYDVKM. The CDR3 runs 16 residues. The CDR3 DNA is TGTGCCAGCAGCCCGTTTGACGGGAGCTCCTACAATGAGCAGTTCTTC. It is translated as CASSPFDGSSYNEQFF.